What follows are 4 T cell receptor beta chains derived from one specimen sequenced in a study of blood T cell repertoires in COVID-19. The data were produced by immunoSEQ multiplex PCR, yet TCRdb's version contains in-frame clones alone and is incomplete. Among tens of thousands of clones, about 87% were seen once, and the ten largest hold 3% to 4.5%. Sequencing used peripheral blood. Receptors originate from a man aged 40-55 years with COVID-19, enrolled during active disease.

The rearrangement uses TRBV2 and TRBJ2-1, with 9 bases fitting TRBD2. From germline, CDR1 is SNHLY and CDR2 FYNNEI. The junction had 10 bases not matched to a gene; V was cut back by 6 bases and J by 4 bases. The length of the CDR3 is 16 residues. CDR3 loop: CASSARRTSEYNEQFF. The DNA for the CDR3 is TGTGCCAGCAGCGCCCGAAGGACTAGCGAGTACAATGAGCAGTTCTTC. Full variable domain (outside the CDR3, taken from reference TRBV2 and TRBJ2-1): EPEVTQTPSHQVTQMGQEVILRCVPISNHLYFYWYRQILGQKVEFLVSFYNNEISEKSEIFDDQFSVERPDGSNFTLKIRSTKLEDSAMYFCASSARRTSEYNEQFFGPGTRLTVL.

The CDR3 spells CASSHGYTEAFF. The DNA of the CDR3 is TGTGCCAGCAGTCACGGGTACACTGAAGCTTTCTTT. J is TRBJ1-1 and V is TRBV12-3 or TRBV12-4; D is uncertain. The V end lost 5 bases, the J end lost 3 bases, and 7 bases lay between the germline ends. This CDR3 spans 12 amino acids.

The V call is TRBV6-6, the J call TRBJ2-7; the match to TRBD1 covers 11 bases. The V gene's germline CDR1 is MNHNY and CDR2 SVGAGI (reference sequence). The CDR3 runs 14 residues. The V and J ends lost 7 bases and 2 bases, in that order; junction bases with no gene match: 4. The CDR3 sequence is CASNSDRGPYEQYF. In DNA, the CDR3 is TGTGCCAGCAACTCGGACAGGGGGCCCTACGAGCAGTACTTC.

The chain is built from TRBV12-3 or TRBV12-4 and TRBJ1-2, with D tentatively TRBD1 (5 bases). V was trimmed by 8 bases and J by 6 bases, leaving 13 bases between them. CDR3 size: 12 residues. The CDR3 protein is CASCSGGDGYTF. The CDR3 DNA is TGTGCCAGCTGCTCTGGAGGGGATGGCTACACCTTC.